The sequence of this T cell receptor (beta chain) was determined in a study of blood T cell repertoires in COVID-19. Study context: Both acute and convalescent COVID-19 samples were obtained from the United States, Italy and Spain.

Sequencing was performed with immunoSEQ multiplex PCR; in TCRdb, only in-frame clones are kept and a portion is missing. This table holds roughly 53,000 clones, approximately 87% found once. Germline CDR1 reads SNHLY; CDR2 reads FYNNEI. The length of the CDR3 is 15 residues. The V end was cut by 7 bases, the J end by 0 bases, with 15 bases between. The clonotype was recovered from a woman older than 75 with COVID-19, enrolled during active disease. The chain employs TRBV2 and TRBJ1-1; D is unclear. The sequencing sample was made of peripheral blood. CDR3 amino acids: CASIGGVTMNTEAFF. CDR3 nucleotide sequence: TGTGCCAGCATCGGCGGGGTGACAATGAACACTGAAGCTTTCTTT.